Listed below are T cell receptor beta chains from one sample, sequenced in a study of CD8 T cells in ankylosing spondylitis. One entry per CDR3 protein results from TCRdb running MiXCR on the 5' RACE reads. The sample includes about 450,000 distinct CDR3 sequences, roughly 27% of them seen just once. Input material: blood, either unsorted or a sorted T cell fraction (not recorded which). The receptors were gathered from a male donor with ankylosing spondylitis. The CDR3 runs from the conserved cysteine through the conserved F or W. The order of the fields is CDR3 protein, V gene, J gene.

CASSLVLAADIGDEQYF	TRBV5-1	TRBJ2-7
CASSTWTGPQHF	TRBV12-3/TRBV12-4	TRBJ1-5
CASSLQDSYSGNTIYF	TRBV5-1	TRBJ1-3
CSAPGGVRTGELFF	TRBV20-1	TRBJ2-2
CASSSGIAGAPDTQYF	TRBV11-2	TRBJ2-3
CASSWDTNTEAFF	TRBV5-1	TRBJ1-1
CASKPEPGTHTGELFF	TRBV6-1	TRBJ2-2
CASSLGPGFSYEQYF	TRBV7-2	TRBJ2-7
CASRTSGGYQETQYF	TRBV25-1	TRBJ2-5
CASSLEVQQSSYNSPLHF	TRBV5-1	TRBJ1-6
CASSLGRGVDEQYF	TRBV7-9	TRBJ2-7
CASRRAEGPNEQFF	TRBV12-3/TRBV12-4	TRBJ2-1
CASSQVSRVEPFF	TRBV14	TRBJ1-1
CASSIDHGRNQPQHF	TRBV19	TRBJ1-5
CASSLDSGRRETQYF	TRBV5-1	TRBJ2-5
CASSLPLATGYQETQYF	TRBV5-1	TRBJ2-5
CASSLFGGAEAFF	TRBV27	TRBJ1-1
CASSLKVDTQYF	TRBV7-2	TRBJ2-3
CSVEGASNRYEQYF	TRBV29-1	TRBJ2-7
CSAARTSVLNEQFF	TRBV20-1	TRBJ2-1
CASRAGVIKNEQFF	TRBV5-1	TRBJ2-1
CASDRENTGELFF	TRBV2	TRBJ2-2
CASSQDRAGRETQYF	TRBV4-2	TRBJ2-5
CASSQAVGSTNEKLFF	TRBV4-1	TRBJ1-4
CASSPTDGQPGNTIYF	TRBV5-1	TRBJ1-3
CSARGTSGRAPDTQYF	TRBV20-1	TRBJ2-3
CASSGQATNEKLFF	TRBV6-1	TRBJ1-4
CASSEAFGQPQHF	TRBV6-1	TRBJ1-5
CASSLNRVSTSETQYF	TRBV5-1	TRBJ2-5
CASSLAPSTGVTEAFF	TRBV7-6	TRBJ1-1
CASSSAEFYGYTF	TRBV28	TRBJ1-2
CAAREASTGELFF	TRBV19	TRBJ2-2
CASSQAPGVRIGELFF	TRBV3-1	TRBJ2-2
CSSRTSGITDTQYF	TRBV20-1	TRBJ2-3
CASKEGWGTEAFF	TRBV25-1	TRBJ1-1
CASSHGGKNSPLHF	TRBV7-2	TRBJ1-6
CSVLRTQETQNF	TRBV29-1	TRBJ2-5
CASSLKLAYEQYF	TRBV12-3/TRBV12-4	TRBJ2-7
CASSSPGTVNEKLFF	TRBV7-9	TRBJ1-4
CASSPEEAVSYEQYF	TRBV7-8	TRBJ2-7
CASKGGDLIAQYF	TRBV6-6	TRBJ2-5
CASVLGQGANNEQFF	TRBV11-3	TRBJ2-1
CSASPGQSSYNEQFF	TRBV20-1	TRBJ2-1
CASSLSPLAGVYNEQFF	TRBV7-6	TRBJ2-1
CSAEVAGTYNEQFF	TRBV20-1	TRBJ2-1
CASSQVEQYNNEQFF	TRBV4-1	TRBJ2-1
CASSPPRVTYEQYF	TRBV3-1	TRBJ2-7
CASSIGGQGNQPQHF	TRBV19	TRBJ1-5
CASSFSNSMNTEAFF	TRBV7-9	TRBJ1-1
CSALWETQYF	TRBV20-1	TRBJ2-5
CATRSGRGNTEAFF	TRBV24-1	TRBJ1-1
CASSSRRGDTQYF	TRBV3-1	TRBJ2-3
CASSFREPSNTGELFF	TRBV12-3/TRBV12-4	TRBJ2-2
CASSLRGGSPPSEQYF	TRBV5-1	TRBJ2-7
CASRRAGNTEAFF	TRBV7-2	TRBJ1-1
CASSLTTRGLYTEAFF	TRBV7-9	TRBJ1-1
CASSAGASRGYNSPLHF	TRBV9	TRBJ1-6
CASSLEQDREAFF	TRBV5-1	TRBJ1-1
CASSVESSTDTQYF	TRBV9	TRBJ2-3
CSAPGNNYEQYF	TRBV20-1	TRBJ2-7